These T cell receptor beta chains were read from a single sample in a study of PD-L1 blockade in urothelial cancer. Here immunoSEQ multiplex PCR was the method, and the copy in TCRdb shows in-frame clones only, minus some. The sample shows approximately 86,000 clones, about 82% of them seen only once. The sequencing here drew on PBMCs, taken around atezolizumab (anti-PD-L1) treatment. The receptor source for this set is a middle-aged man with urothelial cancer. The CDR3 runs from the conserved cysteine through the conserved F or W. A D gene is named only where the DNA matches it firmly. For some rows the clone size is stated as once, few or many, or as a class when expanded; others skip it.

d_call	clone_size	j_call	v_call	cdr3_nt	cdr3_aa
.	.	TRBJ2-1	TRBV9	TGTGCCAGCAGCGTTACGTGGGAGAAATACAATGAGCAGTTCTTC	CASSVTWEKYNEQFF
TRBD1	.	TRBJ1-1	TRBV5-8	TGTGCCAGCAGCTGGGGACAGGGACTGAACACTGAAGCTTTCTTT	CASSWGQGLNTEAFF
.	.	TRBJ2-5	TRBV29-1	TGCAGCGTTGAACGTCCCCAGCAAGAGACCCAGTACTTC	CSVERPQQETQYF
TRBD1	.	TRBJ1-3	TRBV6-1	TGTGCCAGCGGCTCAGGGGGAGAAGGAAACACCATATATTTT	CASGSGGEGNTIYF
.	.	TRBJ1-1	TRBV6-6	TGTGCCAGCGGGTTCAGTAGTGCCGGGGGTGAAGCTTTCTTT	CASGFSSAGGEAFF
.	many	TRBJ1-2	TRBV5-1	TGCGCCAGCAAGATTAGTCCGGTAGCTAACTATGGCTACACCTTC	CASKISPVANYGYTF
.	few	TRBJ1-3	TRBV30	TGTGCCTTCCGTGGCCTTGGCACCATATATTTT	CAFRGLGTIYF
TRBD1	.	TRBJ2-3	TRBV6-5	TGTGCCACCCCGGACAGGGTTCAAGATACGCAGTATTTT	CATPDRVQDTQYF
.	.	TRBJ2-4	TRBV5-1	TGCGCCAGCAGCTCGGGGATACTTCAGTACTTC	CASSSGILQYF
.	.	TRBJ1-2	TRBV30	TGTGCCTGGTCGCGTAACTATGGCTACACCTTC	CAWSRNYGYTF
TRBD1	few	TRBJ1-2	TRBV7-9	TGTGCCAGCAGCTTAGGTGGGACAGGGCCCCTCTATGGCTACACCTTC	CASSLGGTGPLYGYTF
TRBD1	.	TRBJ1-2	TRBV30	TGTGCCTGGAACTACGGGACAGACTCTCTACGTGGCTACACCTTC	CAWNYGTDSLRGYTF
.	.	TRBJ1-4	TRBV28	TGTGCCAGCAGCCCGATCATACGGGAAAAACTGTTTTTT	CASSPIIREKLFF
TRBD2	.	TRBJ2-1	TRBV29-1	TGCAGCGTTTCCCCATGGACTAGCGGGATGGAGCAGTTCTTC	CSVSPWTSGMEQFF
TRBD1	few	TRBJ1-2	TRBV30	TGTGCCTGGAATAGGGACAGACCCTATGGCTACACCTTC	CAWNRDRPYGYTF
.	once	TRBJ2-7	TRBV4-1	TGCGCCAGCAGCCAATGGAGTAGCCCCGAGCAGTACTTC	CASSQWSSPEQYF
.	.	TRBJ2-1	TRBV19	TGTGCCAGTAGTATAGCGGGCGGGATCCCCTACAATGAGCAGTTCTTC	CASSIAGGIPYNEQFF
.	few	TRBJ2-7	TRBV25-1	TGTGCCAGCAGTGATATATCCCTCGGCGAGCAGTACTTC	CASSDISLGEQYF
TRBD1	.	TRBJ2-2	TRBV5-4	TGTGCCAGCAGCTTGGGCGGGACAGGGAACACCGGGGAGCTGTTTTTT	CASSLGGTGNTGELFF
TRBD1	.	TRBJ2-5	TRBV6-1	TGTGCCAGCAGTGTTGGACAGGGGGCAGGGGCCCAGTACTTC	CASSVGQGAGAQYF
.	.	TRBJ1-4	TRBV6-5	TGTGCCAGCAGCCCCGGGCAGGGCGGTATGAAACTGTTTTTT	CASSPGQGGMKLFF
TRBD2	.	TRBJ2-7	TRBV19	TGTGCCAGTAGTGTCGTAGCGGGAGGAATAAGCTCCTACGAGCAGTACTTC	CASSVVAGGISSYEQYF
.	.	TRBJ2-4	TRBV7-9	TGTGCCAGCAGCCCGGGACTAGCCAAAAACATTCAGTACTTC	CASSPGLAKNIQYF
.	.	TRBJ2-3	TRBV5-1	TGCGCCAGCAGCTTGGGCGCCAGGGGCGGCACAGATACGCAGTATTTT	CASSLGARGGTDTQYF
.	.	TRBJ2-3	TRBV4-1	TGCGCCAGCAGCCTTGAGACTAGCACAGATACGCAGTATTTT	CASSLETSTDTQYF
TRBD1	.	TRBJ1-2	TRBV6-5	TGTGCCAGCACCGGAGGGACAGCTGTCTATGGCTACACCTTC	CASTGGTAVYGYTF
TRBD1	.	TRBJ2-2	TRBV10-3	TGTGCCATCAGTGGGGGACAGAGGAACACCGGGGAGCTGTTTTTT	CAISGGQRNTGELFF
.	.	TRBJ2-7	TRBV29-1	TGCAGCGTTGTAAGTACAGGGGAGGCCTACGAGCAGTACTTC	CSVVSTGEAYEQYF
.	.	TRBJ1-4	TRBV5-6	TGTGCCAGCAGCTTTGACAGGACCCATGAAAAACTGTTTTTT	CASSFDRTHEKLFF
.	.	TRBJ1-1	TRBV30	TGTGCCTGGACCAGACTTGGGGCGACTGAAGCTTTCTTT	CAWTRLGATEAFF
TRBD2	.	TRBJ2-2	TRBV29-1	TGCAGCGTTGAAGGGGGGGGCACCGGGGAGCTGTTTTTT	CSVEGGGTGELFF
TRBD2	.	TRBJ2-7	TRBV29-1	TGCAGCGTTGCGAACCTTCTGGGGACTAGCGGGGAAGGCGGGCAGTACTTC	CSVANLLGTSGEGGQYF
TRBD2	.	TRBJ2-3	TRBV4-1	TGCGCCAGCAGCCAACGAGCGGGGACTCCTACGCAGTATTTT	CASSQRAGTPTQYF
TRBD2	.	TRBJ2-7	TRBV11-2	TGTGCCAGCAGCTTAGAGGCCGGGGGGTCCTACGAGCAGTACTTC	CASSLEAGGSYEQYF
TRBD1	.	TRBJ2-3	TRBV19	TGTGCCAGTAGGATACAGGGGGCCACTACAGATACGCAGTATTTT	CASRIQGATTDTQYF
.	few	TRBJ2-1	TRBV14	TGTGCCAGCAGCCAAGATGCGGGCCTCTTTCTGTACAATGAGCAGTTCTTC	CASSQDAGLFLYNEQFF
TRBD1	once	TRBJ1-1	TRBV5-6	TGTGCCAGCAGCGGGGGACAGGGACTGAGGACTGAAGCTTTCTTT	CASSGGQGLRTEAFF
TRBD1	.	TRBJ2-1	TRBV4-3	TGCGCCAGCAGCCGGGGACAGGGGGCGATGGTGCAGTTCTTC	CASSRGQGAMVQFF
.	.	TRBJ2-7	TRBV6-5	TGTGCCAGCAGTTACTCCAGCTCCTACGAGCAGTACTTC	CASSYSSSYEQYF
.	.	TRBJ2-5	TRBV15	TGTGCCACCAGCGGGGGGGCGGGAACTAAAGAGACCCAGTACTTC	CATSGGAGTKETQYF